Presented here are 4 T cell receptor beta chains from one specimen sequenced in a study of human thymus T cells. Thymic resections from corrective heart surgery supplied the tissue. TCRdb keeps only in-frame clones here, not all; method: immunoSEQ multiplex PCR. The data contain 75,000 to 90,000 clones, 95% to 98% of them singletons. The material sequenced was thymus tissue. The receptor set was obtained from a boy under two years old with a congenital heart defect but otherwise immunologically healthy.

The chain employs TRBV7-9 and TRBJ1-4; 11 nucleotides agree with TRBD1. The CDR3 extends over 14 amino acids. V trimming: 5 bases; J trimming: 5 bases; junction bases outside the gene matches: 1. Germline values: CDR1 SEHNR, CDR2 FQNEAQ (reference sequence). The CDR3 nucleotides read TGTGCCAGCAGCCGGACAGGGGGCAATGAAAAACTGTTTTTT. It translates to CASSRTGGNEKLFF.

This clone came up once. The rearrangement uses TRBV4-3 and TRBJ1-2, with a weak D call TRBD1 (5 bases). Trimming cost V 3 bases and J 1 base, with 15 bases left between them. The CDR3 length is 16 residues. Looked up from germline, CDR1 is LGHNA and CDR2 is YSLEER. The CDR3 is CASSHSRDRSNYGYTF. In DNA, the CDR3 is TGCGCCAGCAGCCATTCCCGGGACCGCAGTAACTATGGCTACACCTTC.

The chain recombines TRBV2 with TRBJ1-6; no definite D call. Germline V gene lookup returns CDR1 SNHLY and CDR2 FYNNEI. V was shortened by 6 bases and J by 4 bases, with 13 bases between the two germline ends. This CDR3 region has 15 residues. This chain's CDR3 is CASRTREGYNSPLHF. The CDR3 nucleotides read TGTGCCAGCAGGACACGGGAGGGTTATAATTCACCCCTCCACTTT.

This chain joins TRBV4-2 and TRBJ2-2; 8 nucleotides match TRBD2. The V segment lost 3 bases and the J segment 3 bases; nucleotides outside the gene matches: 12. Germline V gives CDR1 LGHNA, CDR2 YNFKEQ. This CDR3 is built from 18 residues. The CDR3 protein is CASSHEPTSGGDTGELFF. DNA for the CDR3: TGTGCCAGCAGCCACGAACCCACTAGCGGCGGGGACACCGGGGAGCTGTTTTTT.